This T cell receptor (beta chain) was identified in a study of blood T cell repertoires in COVID-19. Study at large: From T cells, B-cell-depleted T cells, or PBMCs came the material, which was cDNA or gDNA.

CDR1 is LNHDA and CDR2 is SQIVND in the germline V gene (reference sequence). The CDR3 has 14 residues. Deletions cut 5 bases from V and 4 bases from J, with 9 bases between. Clones were sequenced by immunoSEQ multiplex PCR, and TCRdb holds only the in-frame ones, with some missing. The table records approximately 21,000 clones, 70% to 90% of them present only once. The TCR originated in a woman aged 80 or over with active COVID-19. The sample was peripheral blood. V and J are TRBV19 and TRBJ1-6, with TRBD1 as a possible D gene (6 bases). The CDR3 protein is CASSAQGYNSPLHF. In nucleotides, the CDR3 is TGTGCCAGTAGTGCCCAGGGGTATAATTCACCCCTCCACTTT.